This T cell receptor beta chain was captured by sequencing in a study of beta chain features in type 1 diabetes. To note about this clone: What it binds is unknown.

Markers CD45RO/CCR7/CD25/CD127/CD95/CD27 served to sort CD4+ naive, central memory, regulatory and stem cell-like memory cells. Notes on the study in general: It was possible that PCR favored shorter templates, equally so in patients and controls. Sequencing the cDNA could make cells with high TCR expression show up more than they should.

Sequencing targeted expressed TCRB transcripts, as all isolated RNA had been reverse transcribed. Profiled with immunoSEQ multiplex PCR; TCRdb holds only in-frame clones, not every one. Of 200,000 to 250,000 clones in the sample, over 12% were seen once. Germline V lookup: CDR1 MGHRA, CDR2 YSYEKL. The CDR3 has 15 amino acids. V dropped 0 bases and J dropped 6 bases, with 11 bases sitting between them. The chain links TRBV4-1 to TRBJ2-2, with D perhaps matching TRBD2 (5 bases). The sequence came from a woman in her thirties or forties in good health. The sample was naive CD4+ T cells from blood. CDR3 nucleotide sequence: TGCGCCAGCAGCCAAGATCCCCGAGGGCCCGGGGAGCTGTTTTTT. Amino acids: CASSQDPRGPGELFF.